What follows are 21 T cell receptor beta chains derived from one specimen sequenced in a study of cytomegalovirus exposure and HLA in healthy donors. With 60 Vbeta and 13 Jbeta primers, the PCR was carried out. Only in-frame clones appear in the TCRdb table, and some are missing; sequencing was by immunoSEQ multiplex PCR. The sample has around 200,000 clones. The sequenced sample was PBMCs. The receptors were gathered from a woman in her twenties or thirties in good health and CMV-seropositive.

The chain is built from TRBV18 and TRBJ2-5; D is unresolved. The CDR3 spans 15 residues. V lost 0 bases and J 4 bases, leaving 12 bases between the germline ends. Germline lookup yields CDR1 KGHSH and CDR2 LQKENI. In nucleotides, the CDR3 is TGTGCCAGCTCACCACCGTACAGTGACGGAGAGACCCAGTACTTC. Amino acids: CASSPPYSDGETQYF.

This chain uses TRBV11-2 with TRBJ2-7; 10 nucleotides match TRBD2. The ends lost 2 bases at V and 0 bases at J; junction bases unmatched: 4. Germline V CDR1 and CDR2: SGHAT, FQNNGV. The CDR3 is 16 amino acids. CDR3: CASSLMTSGLSYEQYF. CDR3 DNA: TGTGCCAGCAGCTTAATGACTAGCGGGCTCTCCTACGAGCAGTACTTC.

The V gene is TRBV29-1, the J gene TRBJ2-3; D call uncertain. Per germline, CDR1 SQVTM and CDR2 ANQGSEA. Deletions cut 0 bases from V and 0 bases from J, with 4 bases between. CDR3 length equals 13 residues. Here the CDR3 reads CSVEDSSTDTQYF. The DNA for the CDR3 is TGCAGCGTTGAAGACAGTAGCACAGATACGCAGTATTTT.

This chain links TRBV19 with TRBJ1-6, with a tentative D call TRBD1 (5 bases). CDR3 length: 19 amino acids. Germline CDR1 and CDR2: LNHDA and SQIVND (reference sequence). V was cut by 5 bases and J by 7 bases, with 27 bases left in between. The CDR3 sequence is CASSPEAYTGSHSNSPLHF. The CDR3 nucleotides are TGTGCCAGTAGTCCCGAAGCCTACACAGGCAGCCACTCCAATTCACCCCTCCACTTT.

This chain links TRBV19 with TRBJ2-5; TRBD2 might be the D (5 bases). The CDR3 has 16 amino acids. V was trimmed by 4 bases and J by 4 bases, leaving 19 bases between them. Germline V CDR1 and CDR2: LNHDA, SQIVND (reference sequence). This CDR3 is CASSTSRAEEVETQYF. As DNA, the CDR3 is TGTGCCAGTAGTACCTCCCGGGCCGAGGAGGTAGAGACCCAGTACTTC.

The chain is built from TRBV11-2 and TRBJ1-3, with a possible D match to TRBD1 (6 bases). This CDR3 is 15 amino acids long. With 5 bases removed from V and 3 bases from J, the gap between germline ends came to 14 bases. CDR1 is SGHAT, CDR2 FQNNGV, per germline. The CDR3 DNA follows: TGTGCCAGCAGCCGGGACACCTTTATTGGAAACACCATATATTTT. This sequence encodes CASSRDTFIGNTIYF.

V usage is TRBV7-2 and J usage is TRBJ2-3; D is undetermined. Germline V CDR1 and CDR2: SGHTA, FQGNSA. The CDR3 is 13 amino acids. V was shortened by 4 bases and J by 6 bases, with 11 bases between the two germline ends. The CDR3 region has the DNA TGTGCCAGCAGCTCGAATCGTGGCGATACGCAGTATTTT. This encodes CASSSNRGDTQYF. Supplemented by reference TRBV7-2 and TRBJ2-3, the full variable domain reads GAGVSQSPSNKVTEKGKDVELRCDPISGHTALYWYRQSLGQGLEFLIYFQGNSAPDKSGLPSDRFSAERTGGSVSTLTIQRTQQEDSAVYLCASSSNRGDTQYFGPGTRLTVL.

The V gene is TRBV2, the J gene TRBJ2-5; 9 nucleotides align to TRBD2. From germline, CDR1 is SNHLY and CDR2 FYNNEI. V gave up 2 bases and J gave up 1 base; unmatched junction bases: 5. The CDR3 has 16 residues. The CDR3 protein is CASSEQLRGGQETQYF. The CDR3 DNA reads TGTGCCAGCAGTGAACAGTTGCGGGGGGGCCAAGAGACCCAGTACTTC.

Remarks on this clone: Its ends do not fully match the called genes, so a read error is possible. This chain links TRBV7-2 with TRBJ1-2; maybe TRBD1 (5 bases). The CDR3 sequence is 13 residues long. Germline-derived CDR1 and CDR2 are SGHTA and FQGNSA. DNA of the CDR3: TGTGCCAGCAGCTTGGCCAGGGCGGAGTCCTTAGCCTTC. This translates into CASSLARAESLAF.

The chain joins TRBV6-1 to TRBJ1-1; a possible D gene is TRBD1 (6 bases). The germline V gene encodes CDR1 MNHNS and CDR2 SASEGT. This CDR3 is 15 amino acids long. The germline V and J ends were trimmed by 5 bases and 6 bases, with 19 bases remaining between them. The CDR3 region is CASSPRGGGTSEAFF. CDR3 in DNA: TGTGCCAGCAGTCCCCGGGGAGGGGGAACCTCTGAAGCTTTCTTT.

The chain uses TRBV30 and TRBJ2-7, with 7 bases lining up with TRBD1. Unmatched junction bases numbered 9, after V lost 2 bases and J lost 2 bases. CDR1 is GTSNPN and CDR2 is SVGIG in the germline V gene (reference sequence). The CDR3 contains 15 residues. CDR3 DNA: TGTGCCTGGAGTCCTATCGACAGGGTTACCTACGAGCAGTACTTC. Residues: CAWSPIDRVTYEQYF.

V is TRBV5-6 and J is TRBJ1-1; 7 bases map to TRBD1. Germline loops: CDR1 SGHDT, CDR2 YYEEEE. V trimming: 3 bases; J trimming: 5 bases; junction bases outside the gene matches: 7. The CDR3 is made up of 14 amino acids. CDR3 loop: CASSSRDRGTEAFF. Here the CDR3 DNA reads TGTGCCAGCAGCTCCCGGGACAGAGGGACTGAAGCTTTCTTT.

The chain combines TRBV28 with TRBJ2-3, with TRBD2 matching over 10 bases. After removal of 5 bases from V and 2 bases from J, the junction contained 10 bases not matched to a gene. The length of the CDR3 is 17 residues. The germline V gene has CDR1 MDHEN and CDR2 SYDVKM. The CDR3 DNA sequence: TGTGCCAGCAGTCTGCCCCGAGCGGGAGGGTCCACAGATACGCAGTATTTT. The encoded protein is CASSLPRAGGSTDTQYF.

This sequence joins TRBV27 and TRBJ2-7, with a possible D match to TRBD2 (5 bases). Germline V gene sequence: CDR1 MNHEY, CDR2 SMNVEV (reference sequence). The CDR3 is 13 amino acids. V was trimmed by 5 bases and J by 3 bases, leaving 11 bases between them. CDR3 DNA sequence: TGTGCCAGCAGTCGGACTCCATTCTACGAGCAGTACTTC. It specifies CASSRTPFYEQYF.

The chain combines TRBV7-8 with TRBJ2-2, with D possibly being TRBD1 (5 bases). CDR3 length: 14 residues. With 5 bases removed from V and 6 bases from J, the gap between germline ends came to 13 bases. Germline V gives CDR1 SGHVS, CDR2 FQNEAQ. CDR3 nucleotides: TGTGCCAGCAGCCTAATACAGGACCCCGGGGAGCTGTTTTTT. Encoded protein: CASSLIQDPGELFF. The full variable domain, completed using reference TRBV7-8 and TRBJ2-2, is GAGVSQSPRYKVAKRGQDVALRCDPISGHVSLFWYQQALGQGPEFLTYFQNEAQLDKSGLPSDRFFAERPEGSVSTLKIQRTQQEDSAVYLCASSLIQDPGELFFGEGSRLTVL.

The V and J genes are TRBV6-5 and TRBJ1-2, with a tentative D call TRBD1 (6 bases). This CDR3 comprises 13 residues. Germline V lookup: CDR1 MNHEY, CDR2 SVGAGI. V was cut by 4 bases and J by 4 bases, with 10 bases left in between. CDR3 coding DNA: TGTGCCAGCAGTTCCGGGACAAGCTATGGCTACACCTTC. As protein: CASSSGTSYGYTF.

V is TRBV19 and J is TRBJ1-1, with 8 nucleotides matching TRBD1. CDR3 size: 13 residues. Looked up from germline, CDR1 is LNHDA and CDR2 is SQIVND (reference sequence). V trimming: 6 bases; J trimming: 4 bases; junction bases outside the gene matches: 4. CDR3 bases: TGTGCCAGTAGACCGACAGGGGTCACTGAAGCTTTCTTT. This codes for CASRPTGVTEAFF.

The CDR3 DNA reads as TGTGCCAGCAGCGTAGAACTGCTGAACACTGAAGCTTTCTTT. Its translation is CASSVELLNTEAFF. The chain joins TRBV9 to TRBJ1-1; D not resolved. V was clipped by 0 bases and J by 0 bases, with 6 bases between them. CDR3 size: 14 residues. The germline V gene has CDR1 SGDLS and CDR2 YYNGEE.

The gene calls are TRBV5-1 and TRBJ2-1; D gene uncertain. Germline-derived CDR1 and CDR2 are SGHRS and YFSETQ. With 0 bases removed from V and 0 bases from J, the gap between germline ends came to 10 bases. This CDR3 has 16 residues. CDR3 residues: CASSLDSLSSYNEQFF. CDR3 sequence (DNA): TGCGCCAGCAGCTTGGACAGCCTTAGCTCCTACAATGAGCAGTTCTTC.

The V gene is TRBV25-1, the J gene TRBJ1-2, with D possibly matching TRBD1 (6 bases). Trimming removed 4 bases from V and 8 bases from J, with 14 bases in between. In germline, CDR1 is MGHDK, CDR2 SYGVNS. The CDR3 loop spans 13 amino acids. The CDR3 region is CASSGGPGYGYTF. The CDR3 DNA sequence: TGTGCCAGCAGTGGGGGGCCAGGGTACGGCTACACCTTC.

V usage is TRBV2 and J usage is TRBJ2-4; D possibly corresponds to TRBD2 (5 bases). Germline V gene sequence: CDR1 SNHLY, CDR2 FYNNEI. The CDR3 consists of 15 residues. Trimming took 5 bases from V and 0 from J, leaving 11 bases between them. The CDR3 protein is CASSLGGLAKNIQYF. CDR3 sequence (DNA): TGTGCCAGCAGTTTGGGCGGGTTAGCCAAAAACATTCAGTACTTC.